The clone carrying this T cell receptor (beta chain) has ten or more counts. Its specificity is unknown. This entry belongs to a study of regulatory T cells in long-lasting Graves disease. On the study more broadly: Patients newly diagnosed with Graves' had been on antithyroid drugs for under 3 months. Study observations and caveats: Clonotypes that were public and shared totalled approximately 2,800 in persistent patients versus about 1,000 in new patients.

Arm-PCR with iRepertoire HTBI primers amplified the CDR3 regions for these TCR beta libraries. TCRdb called the multiplex PCR reads again in MiXCR, with one record for every CDR3 protein. The sample has about 380,000 distinct CDR3 sequences, roughly 15% seen once. This CDR3 comprises 17 residues. Germline CDR1 and CDR2: MNHEY and SVGAGI. Losses at the gene ends were 2 bases for V and 0 bases for J; bases not matched to a gene: 7. Indicated time point: newly diagnosed GD, antithyroid drugs for less than 3 months. PBMCs were the source of the RNA used for TCR sequencing. All patients originated from an endocrinology department located in Xi'an, China.

The clonotype was recovered from a female donor with Graves disease. Sequenced here: peripheral blood mononuclear cells (PBMCs), sampled at new diagnosis, from a patient treated with antithyroid drugs. The V gene is TRBV6-5, the J gene TRBJ2-1, with 7 bases matching TRBD1. CDR3 sequence: CASSYTETGSSYNEQFF. CDR3 DNA sequence: TGTGCCAGCAGTTACACGGAGACAGGGAGCTCCTACAATGAGCAGTTCTTC.